This TCR beta chain was retrieved from a study of T cell clonality in common variable immunodeficiency. This clone was found many times. Antigen specificity is unknown. Study results and caveats: T cell subpopulation sequencing would be needed to explain CVID clonality. In common variable immunodeficiency, TCR beta chains reportedly carried fewer deletions and N-nucleotide insertions. CVID subjects showed higher TCRbeta clonality than healthy controls.

Data came from immunoSEQ multiplex PCR; TCRdb stores just in-frame clones and leaves some out. The sample was found to contain 40,000 to 45,000 clones, and every one recurs. The source of this sequence is a person aged 18 to 75 in good health. Sequenced: peripheral blood mononuclear cells.

The CDR3 region is CASSSEPGQGNTEAFF. CDR3 DNA (partial): TGTGCCAGCAGCTCCGAACCGGGACAGGGGAACACTGAA. The rearrangement links TRBV7-3 to TRBJ1-1; 9 bases are a match to TRBD1. Read coverage stops 3 residues before the CDR3 terminus; the germline J gene supplies the remainder. Germline lookup yields CDR1 SGHTA and CDR2 FQGTGA. V lost 4 bases, J lost 1 base, and 7 bases stayed unmatched. The CDR3 runs to 16 residues.